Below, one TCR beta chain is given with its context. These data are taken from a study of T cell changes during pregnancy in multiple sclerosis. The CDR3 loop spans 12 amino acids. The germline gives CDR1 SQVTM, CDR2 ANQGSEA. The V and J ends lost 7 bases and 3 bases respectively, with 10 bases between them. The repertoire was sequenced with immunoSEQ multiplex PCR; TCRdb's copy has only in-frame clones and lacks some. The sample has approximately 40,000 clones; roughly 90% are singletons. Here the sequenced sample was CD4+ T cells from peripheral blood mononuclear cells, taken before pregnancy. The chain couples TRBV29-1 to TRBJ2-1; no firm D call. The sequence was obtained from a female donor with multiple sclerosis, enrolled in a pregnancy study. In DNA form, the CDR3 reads TGCAGCGCTCCCGACAACTACAATGAGCAGTTCTTC. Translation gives CSAPDNYNEQFF.